At least ten counts were recorded for the clone carrying this T cell receptor beta chain. The antigen is not known. TCRdb recomputed calls from the 5' RACE reads with MiXCR, one row per CDR3 protein. The top ten hold 3.5% to 4% of the sample, which has about 200,000 distinct CDR3 sequences, 9.5% to 10% seen once. The data originate from a study of T-cell memory formation after mild COVID-19. At the level of the study: There were largely donor-specific TCR clusters. Findings and limits, study-wide: Contracting clones localized mainly to CM and EM when CD4+ and mainly to EMRA when CD8+. There was a balanced CD4/CD8 profile in clones contracting day 15 to 85, and later expanders leaned CD4+.

The CDR3 is 14 amino acids. The V segment lost 6 bases and the J segment 1 base; nucleotides outside the gene matches: 5. This sequence originates from a man aged 18-30 years who had mild COVID-19 (a few samples of this study predate the infection). Cell type and time point are not known. The chain uses TRBV12-3 or TRBV12-4 and TRBJ1-1; TRBD1 matches at 7 bases. What was sequenced was PBMCs or a T cell subset sorted from them (not recorded which). The CDR3 protein is CASSLQGSNTEAFF. The CDR3 DNA follows: TGTGCCAGCAGCTTACAGGGGTCGAACACTGAAGCTTTCTTT.